This entry features one T cell receptor (beta chain) sequence. Antigen unknown. Attached unique molecular identifiers marked individual cDNA molecules. TCRdb re-called the 5' RACE reads through MiXCR, storing one row per CDR3 protein. The table shows fewer than 80,000 distinct CDR3 sequences, with 10% to 15% occurring only once. V lost 5 bases and J lost 0; bases outside the gene matches: 4. Looked up from germline, CDR1 is SGHAT and CDR2 is FQNNGV. The CDR3 runs to 15 residues. This entry comes from a study of early T cells in non-severe SARS-CoV-2 infection. Across the whole study: Sequencing input comprised bulk RNA from unsorted whole blood; chain pairing was not available. Study-wide points: A preference for anti-spike CD8 responses marked VDJdb matching, which missed private and CD4 specificities.

The clonotype comes from an adult who was a healthcare worker with PCR-confirmed SARS-CoV-2 infection or an uninfected control (not recorded which). This chain links TRBV11-2 with TRBJ2-3; 8 bases agree with TRBD2. Source material: whole blood. The CDR3 is CASSPSGGSTDTQYF. As DNA, the CDR3 is TGTGCCAGCAGCCCGAGCGGGGGTAGCACAGATACGCAGTATTTT.